This T cell receptor beta chain appears in the sequencing data of a study of somatic mutations in cytotoxic T cells in rheumatoid arthritis. Per germline, CDR1 MDHEN and CDR2 SYDVKM. The ends were cut back, 4 bases at V and 5 bases at J, with 14 bases in the middle. This CDR3 region has 14 residues. Original data processing: Among patient CD8+ clones larger than 1%, matches to published virus-specific TCRB sequences were rare. Assay: immunoSEQ multiplex PCR; the TCRdb copy retains only in-frame clones and omits some. Clone size and the V and J calls come from that table; the DNA yielded D and trimming. The sample comprises 9,200 or so clones, 60% to 80% of which are singletons, and just over 35% rests with the top ten.

The clonotype comes from an adult with rheumatoid arthritis. Sequenced material: CD8+ T cells sorted from blood. The chain recombines TRBV28 with TRBJ2-5; tentative D call: TRBD1 (7 bases). Here the CDR3 DNA reads TGTGCCAGCAGTTCGCCAGGGGGGATGGAGACCCAGTACTTC. It is translated as CASSSPGGMETQYF.